This T cell receptor beta chain was recovered during a study of regulatory T cells in long-lasting Graves disease (dated by TCRdb to 2020 to 2022). Some background on the complete study: Patients with newly diagnosed Graves' disease had been on antithyroid drugs for under 3 months. Peripheral blood TCR sequencing and RNA sequencing compared persistent Graves' disease patients with newly diagnosed Graves' disease patients. The study was conducted in China and was registered as a clinical trial. TCR sequencing covered some 13 persistent and approximately 20 newly diagnosed Graves' disease patients, around 35 samples in total. Beyond this particular receptor, the publication reports: Because the primary lesion, thyroid tissue, could not be accessed, the study looked at peripheral blood alone. More public clonotypes were shared among persistent patients (fewer than 3,000) than among newly diagnosed patients (just under 1,000). Sequencing and analysis were restricted to the TCR beta chain. Preferential use of TRBV28, TRBJ1-2 and TRBJ2-5 was observed in persistent disease, whereas TRBV20-1 and TRBJ2-1 were favored in newly diagnosed disease. The authors acknowledged the small sample size as a limitation that may reduce accuracy. Persistent Graves' disease patients showed lower TCR Shannon entropy and fewer highly expanded clones than newly diagnosed patients, suggesting clonal expansion.

The library relied on multiplex PCR. The sequencing machine was an Illumina HiSeq 4000. iRepertoire HTBI primers and Arm-PCR amplification of CDR3 regions were used to construct TCR beta libraries. Gel purification was performed on PCR products prior to sequencing. The paper's data handling went like this. Gene usage analysis of CDR3 amino acid clonotypes used the 60 to 75 TRBV and 14 to 15 TRBJ segments found across samples. COPE and FqMerger were used to merge filtered high-quality paired reads into contigs. BLAST was used to align contigs to IMGT TRBV, TRBD and TRBJ reference genes, with CDR3 defined following IMGT. Any clonotype with a frequency above 0.1% was classified as a highly expanded clone. Shannon entropy served as the measure of repertoire diversity, while the Gini coefficient captured V-J evenness. Clonotypes shared by more than one individual were considered public. In TCRdb, the public reads were trimmed at Q25 with fastp and aligned with MiXCR, with productive beta chains retained. When rows share a CDR3 protein, they turn into one entry using the most common DNA and genes. The V and J calls come from TCRdb's annotation, not from the publication. For this sample the table gives 550,000 to 650,000 distinct CDR3 sequences, of which around 15% were detected only once. About 12% of the sample is in the top ten clones.

This clonotype came up many times. Its antigen is unknown. There are no base qualities to consult, and no much larger clone falls within one base. The meaning of the sample's time point label: newly diagnosed GD, antithyroid drugs for less than 3 months. For both TCR sequencing and RNA sequencing, RNA was extracted from PBMCs using TRIzol. Graves' disease was diagnosed according to American Thyroid Association guidelines. Recruitment of patients was carried out at an endocrinology department in Xi'an, China. From each patient, approximately 10 milliliters of peripheral blood was collected into an EDTA anticoagulant tube. Ficoll Paque Plus density gradient separation was used to isolate PBMCs, and no further T cell sorting was done. RNA quality was checked with an Agilent 2100 Bioanalyzer and agarose gel, and concentration with a NanoDrop 2000. Deletion took 0 bases off V and 4 bases off J, with a span of 20 bases between the germline ends. The CDR1 and CDR2 encoded by the germline V gene are SGHRS and YFSETQ. The CDR3 numbers 17 residues from cysteine through phenylalanine. Only the CDR3 DNA is retained, 51 bases long and in frame from the first base.

The same sample was also studied in work on T cells in Graves' hyperthyroidism and ophthalmopathy. From the second report: Graves' hyperthyroidism was defined as stable when no progression to ophthalmopathy occurred over 18 months of follow-up. Hyperthyroidism patients were aged 18 to 65 years and newly diagnosed, with disease duration of less than 2 months. Any patient with an uncontrolled infection, another autoimmune disease, pregnancy or lactation was excluded. Diagnoses were established on the basis of clinical symptoms, serum thyroxine and TRAb, thyroid ultrasound, and orbital computed tomography. A first-round RT-PCR of the TCR CDR3 used the HTBI primer set with the Qiagen OneStep RT-PCR kit. Blood samples also contained most of the expanded thyroid clonotypes (frequency above 0.001), which suggests that blood repertoires may reflect thyroid immune responses. Ophthalmopathy was separated from stable hyperthyroidism by a 13 V-J signature model, with over 85% sensitivity and 81% to 82% specificity obtained in cross-validation and 80%/75% obtained in testing. In validation, the model predicted progression to ophthalmopathy a median of 6.5 months before onset, with roughly 70% sensitivity and almost 75% specificity. To identify distinguishing TCR V-J signatures, a discovery cohort of some 100 patients was used, comprising 40 to 45 with Graves' ophthalmopathy and some 60 with stable Graves' hyperthyroidism. An independent validation cohort of under 20 hyperthyroidism patients and about 16 patients who later progressed to ophthalmopathy tested prospective prediction of ophthalmopathy. The roughly 100 discovery patients were divided at random into training and test sets in a 7:3 ratio. In roughly six Graves' hyperthyroidism patients, the study also compared T-cell repertoires from thyroid tissue with T-cell repertoires from blood. Once sampling was done, hyperthyroidism patients were given methimazole at a starting dose of 30 mg daily, whereas ophthalmopathy patients were given high-dose intravenous methylprednisolone. Libraries were constructed in a second round of multiplex PCR, after which size selection and purification were carried out. Paired-end sequencing of the libraries was performed with 100 bp reads on an Illumina HiSeq2000. SOAPnuke was used to process the raw data, removing reads that contained adapters or uncalled bases, had a mean Phred below 15, or lacked an exact match to the constant primer or identifier. High-quality paired reads were merged with COPE v1.2.5, and unique nucleotide sequences were defined as clonotypes. Clonotypes were aligned to IMGT TRBV, TRBD and TRBJ reference segments using MiTCR v1.1. The analysis was restricted to V-J combinations with a frequency above 0.0001, which together covered roughly 99% of the repertoires. A TCS score was defined as the ratio between F50 (clonal expansion) and ExV (chaos), using BLOSUM62-based TCRdist between CDR3 peptides within each V-J. Welch's t-statistics and random forest reduced roughly 500 V-J features to 13, which were used in a naive Bayes classifier (R e1071). Sample size was not statistically predetermined, and investigators were not blinded to group allocation. The paper describes TCR Vbeta CDR3 sequencing of roughly 130 peripheral blood samples, made up of fewer than 50 ophthalmopathy patients, more than 70 hyperthyroidism patients and roughly 17 progressor patients.

This chain is built from TRBV5-1 and TRBJ2-7, and the D gene may be TRBD2, 6 bases matching. The clonotype was recovered from a man younger than 30 with Graves disease. Donor details come from another sample of the same person, matched by shared clones. The sample here was peripheral blood mononuclear cells (PBMCs), taken at new diagnosis, from a patient treated with antithyroid drugs. The sequenced DNA: TGCGCCAGCAGCTTGGATGGCGGAGGGCCAGCTTTGTACGAGCAGTACTTC. The translation is CASSLDGGGPALYEQYF.